This T cell receptor (beta chain) was observed in a study of T cell responses to AZD1222 COVID-19 vaccine. Study findings and constraints: No day 14 peak samples; only post-peak repertoires were characterized. Unmutated variant regions are reportedly the target of nearly half of TCRs that are spike-specific. Clonal diversity may have been underestimated, and the donors were mostly white British, with more females than males.

On this clone itself: The antigen is not known.

Profiled with immunoSEQ multiplex PCR; TCRdb holds only in-frame clones, not every one. Of about 130,000 clones in the sample, around 90% are singletons; the top ten hold under 2.5%. The sequencing used peripheral blood, collected on day 0 of AZD1222 vaccination. This TCR was recovered from an adult in good health.

CDR3: CAWSLRAIQSSGGNSPLHF. CDR3 in DNA: TGTGCCTGGAGCCTCCGGGCCATCCAATCTAGTGGCGGAAATTCACCCCTCCACTTT. The V call is TRBV30, the J call TRBJ1-6; D not certain. Between the trimmed V and J ends, which lost 3 bases and 7 bases, there was a span of 28 bases. Germline V CDR1 and CDR2: GTSNPN, SVGIG (reference sequence). This CDR3 is 19 amino acids long. Combining the CDR3 with reference TRBV30 and TRBJ1-6 gives the whole variable domain SQTIHQWPATLVQPVGSPLSLECTVEGTSNPNLYWYRQAAGRGLQLLFYSVGIGQISSEVPQNLSASRPQDRQFILSSKKLLLSDSGFYLCAWSLRAIQSSGGNSPLHFGNGTRLTVT.